The 15 T cell receptor beta chains reported below all come from one sample, sequenced in a study of cytomegalovirus exposure and HLA in healthy donors. Both 60 Vbeta primers and 13 Jbeta primers went into the PCR. Sequencing was performed with immunoSEQ multiplex PCR; in TCRdb, only in-frame clones are kept and a portion is missing. The table shows 150,000 to 200,000 clones, with 80% to 90% occurring only once. The material sequenced was PBMCs. The receptors shown here come from a woman aged 25 to 39 in good health and CMV-seropositive.

The chain carries TRBV29-1 and TRBJ1-1; 9 nucleotides align to TRBD1. The CDR3 extends over 12 amino acids. Germline assignment: CDR1 SQVTM and CDR2 ANQGSEA. After removal of 6 bases from V and 7 bases from J, the junction contained 6 bases not matched to a gene. CDR3 sequence (DNA): TGCAGCGTGGGAGGACAGGGGCGTGAAGCTTTCTTT. It specifies CSVGGQGREAFF. The complete variable domain, with remaining parts taken from reference TRBV29-1 and TRBJ1-1, reads SAVISQKPSRDICQRGTSLTIQCQVDSQVTMMFWYRQQPGQSLTLIATANQGSEATYESGFVIDKFPISRPNLTFSTLTVSNMSPEDSSIYLCSVGGQGREAFFGQGTRLTVV.

In this sample, this clone turned up a few times. The chain carries TRBV11-2 and TRBJ2-3, with 7 positions matching TRBD2. This CDR3 has 15 residues. V lost 3 bases to trimming and J lost 4 bases; unmatched junction nucleotides: 7. CDR1 is SGHAT, CDR2 FQNNGV, per germline. Here the CDR3 reads CASSFHGGLSDTQYF. The CDR3 DNA reads as TGTGCCAGCAGCTTCCACGGGGGGTTATCAGATACGCAGTATTTT. The whole variable domain, remainder taken from reference TRBV11-2 and TRBJ2-3, is EAGVAQSPRYKIIEKRQSVAFWCNPISGHATLYWYQQILGQGPKLLIQFQNNGVVDDSQLPKDRFSAERLKGVDSTLKIQPAKLEDSAVYLCASSFHGGLSDTQYFGPGTRLTVL.

The chain uses TRBV6-5 and TRBJ2-2, with 7 nucleotides matching TRBD2. The germline V gene has CDR1 MNHEY and CDR2 SVGAGI. The CDR3 extends over 12 amino acids. V was clipped by 6 bases and J by 6 bases; unmatched bases: 1. The CDR3: CASRLAPGELFF. CDR3 nucleotide sequence: TGTGCCAGCAGACTAGCGCCCGGGGAGCTGTTTTTT.

The CDR3 reads CAWIPRASGGANEQFF. The DNA for the CDR3 is TGTGCCTGGATTCCCCGGGCTAGCGGGGGGGCCAATGAGCAGTTCTTC. This chain links TRBV30 with TRBJ2-1; 12 nucleotides match TRBD2. Germline CDR1 GTSNPN, CDR2 SVGIG (reference sequence). V trimming: 4 bases; J trimming: 6 bases; junction bases outside the gene matches: 10. The CDR3 is made up of 16 amino acids.

CDR3 protein: CASGLGLGGEVRCQPQHF. In DNA form, the CDR3 reads TGTGCTAGTGGTTTGGGTTTAGGGGGAGAGGTGAGATGTCAGCCCCAGCATTTT. The V gene is TRBV12-5, the J gene TRBJ1-5; weak D call: TRBD1 (6 bases). Between the trimmed V and J ends, which lost 1 base and 6 bases, there was a span of 22 bases. Germline V CDR1 and CDR2: LGHNT, FRNRAP. The length of the CDR3 is 18 residues.

The chain uses TRBV4-2 and TRBJ1-3; 7 bases agree with TRBD1. Losses at the gene ends were 2 bases for V and 3 bases for J; bases not matched to a gene: 10. Germline V gene lookup returns CDR1 LGHNA and CDR2 YNFKEQ. The CDR3 is 17 residues long. In DNA form, the CDR3 reads TGTGCCAGCAGCCAACCTCTGAGACAGGGAGGTGGAAACACCATATATTTT. Translated: CASSQPLRQGGGNTIYF.

V and J are TRBV13 and TRBJ1-2, with D perhaps matching TRBD1 (6 bases). This CDR3 region has 12 residues. CDR1 is PRHDT, CDR2 FYEKMQ, per germline (reference sequence). Trimming shortened V by 7 bases and J by 2 bases, and 8 bases separated the two germline ends. The CDR3 loop reads CASTQGNYGYTF. The CDR3 bases are TGTGCCAGCACGCAGGGGAACTATGGCTACACCTTC.

V and J are TRBV27 and TRBJ2-1, with a tentative D call TRBD1 (5 bases). The ends were cut back, 7 bases at V and 8 bases at J, with 15 bases in the middle. The CDR3 runs 13 residues. CDR1 is MNHEY, CDR2 SMNVEV, per germline (reference sequence). Here the CDR3 reads CASTEGRGHEQFF. The CDR3 nucleotides read TGTGCCAGCACCGAAGGTAGGGGCCATGAGCAGTTCTTC.

This clone has just a few counts. V usage is TRBV28 and J usage is TRBJ1-3; TRBD1 is a possible D gene (5 bases). This CDR3 is built from 19 residues. Germline CDR1 MDHEN, CDR2 SYDVKM. The ends were cut back, 3 bases at V and 2 bases at J, with 23 bases in the middle. The chain's CDR3 is CASSFVTPKRNRTGNTIYF. DNA for the CDR3: TGTGCCAGCAGTTTTGTTACCCCGAAACGAAACAGGACTGGAAACACCATATATTTT.

The rearrangement uses TRBV5-5 and TRBJ2-5; D remains unclear. The V gene's germline CDR1 is SGHKS and CDR2 YYEKEE (reference sequence). The CDR3 has 12 residues. Trimming took off 4 bases at V and 5 bases at J, with 9 bases between the two ends. The CDR3 loop is CASSPYGETQYF. The CDR3 DNA reads TGTGCCAGCAGCCCGTACGGGGAGACCCAGTACTTC.

V gene TRBV5-4 combines with J gene TRBJ1-1; D unresolved. Deletions cut 4 bases from V and 1 base from J, with 14 bases between. The germline gives CDR1 SGHNT, CDR2 YYREEE (reference sequence). The CDR3 is made up of 15 amino acids. CDR3 residues: CASSHPTVSNTEAFF. In nucleotides, the CDR3 is TGTGCCAGCAGCCATCCCACAGTCTCGAACACTGAAGCTTTCTTT.

This chain links TRBV5-1 with TRBJ2-3; 9 nucleotides match TRBD2. This CDR3 is 17 amino acids long. CDR1 SGHRS and CDR2 YFSETQ come from the germline V gene. With 2 bases clipped from V and 0 bases from J, the junction kept 7 bases outside the gene matches. The CDR3 nucleotides read TGCGCCAGCAGCTTCACCTTAGCGGGAGCTAGCACAGATACGCAGTATTTT. It yields the protein CASSFTLAGASTDTQYF.

The rearrangement uses TRBV7-9 and TRBJ2-1, with D possibly matching TRBD1 (5 bases). Per the germline V gene, CDR1 is SEHNR and CDR2 is FQNEAQ (reference sequence). The CDR3 extends over 12 amino acids. V lost 8 bases and J 5 bases, leaving 10 bases between the germline ends. This CDR3 is CASRAGHNEQFF. In DNA, the CDR3 is TGTGCCAGCCGGGCAGGGCACAATGAGCAGTTCTTC.

J is TRBJ1-1 and V is TRBV5-4; maybe TRBD1 (6 bases). The CDR3 length is 14 residues. Germline V gene sequence: CDR1 SGHNT, CDR2 YYREEE (reference sequence). The V end was cut by 4 bases, the J end by 1 base, with 11 bases between. DNA for the CDR3: TGTGCCAGCAGCCAAGGGACACCGAACACTGAAGCTTTCTTT. Translating it yields CASSQGTPNTEAFF.

V gene TRBV6-1 combines with J gene TRBJ1-2; TRBD1 aligns across 7 bases. The CDR3 is 13 residues long. Germline CDR1 and CDR2: MNHNS and SASEGT. After removal of 7 bases from V and 4 bases from J, the junction contained 6 bases not matched to a gene. The CDR3 DNA sequence: TGTGCCAGCAAGATGACAGGGCGCTATGGCTACACCTTC. This encodes CASKMTGRYGYTF.